This T cell receptor beta chain is drawn from a study of CD8+ T cells in alopecia areata. This CDR3 has 14 residues. Per the germline V gene, CDR1 is SQVTM and CDR2 is ANQGSEA. The V and J ends lost 0 bases and 10 bases, in that order; junction bases with no gene match: 9. Treatment: oral pan-JAK inhibitor, 5-10 mg twice daily. RNA was extracted and reverse transcribed into cDNA as the sequencing template. Sequencing was performed with immunoSEQ multiplex PCR; in TCRdb, only in-frame clones are kept and a portion is missing. The sample carries some 110,000 clones, 50% to 75% recorded once. The receptor was isolated from a human donor with alopecia areata. The sample here was CD8+ T cells sorted from blood, taken at week 4, from a patient treated with tofacitinib. This chain connects TRBV29-1 to TRBJ2-1; 7 positions match TRBD1. CDR3: CSVEDHDRAGEQFF. The CDR3 DNA sequence: TGCAGCGTTGAAGATCACGACAGGGCTGGAGAGCAGTTCTTC.